These 8 T cell receptor beta chains originate from one sample sequenced in a study of CD8 T cells in ankylosing spondylitis. In TCRdb, the 5' RACE reads were re-called with MiXCR into one record per CDR3 protein. The data contain about 180,000 distinct CDR3 sequences, around a tenth of them seen just once; the ten biggest clones take up about 15%. The sample taken for sequencing was blood, either unsorted or a sorted T cell fraction (not recorded which). The origin of the receptors is a female donor with ankylosing spondylitis or in good health (not recorded which).

This clonotype was found a few times. V and J are TRBV12-3 or TRBV12-4 and TRBJ1-2; 7 positions match TRBD1. V was clipped by 3 bases and J by 5 bases; unmatched bases: 12. The CDR3 totals 16 residues. CDR3 sequence: CASSLTLQGIEYGYTF. CDR3 coding DNA: TGTGCCAGCAGTTTGACATTACAGGGGATTGAATATGGCTACACCTTC.

The CDR3 loop is CASSAATGDNQPQHF. As DNA, the CDR3 is TGTGCCAGCAGTGCCGCTACAGGGGACAATCAGCCCCAGCATTTT. The chain couples TRBV27 to TRBJ1-5, with 7 bases that match TRBD1. Per germline, CDR1 MNHEY and CDR2 SMNVEV (reference sequence). CDR3 length: 15 amino acids. V lost 5 bases to trimming and J lost 3 bases; unmatched junction nucleotides: 7.

This clonotype was seen more than once but under ten times. V gene TRBV7-8 combines with J gene TRBJ2-1, with D unresolved. Germline CDR1 and CDR2: SGHVS and FQNEAQ. Between the trimmed V and J ends, which lost 6 bases and 3 bases, there was a span of 15 bases. The CDR3 length is 15 residues. The CDR3 spells CASRPVESLYNEQFF. The CDR3 bases are TGTGCCAGCAGACCCGTCGAGAGTCTCTACAATGAGCAGTTCTTC.

This clonotype occurred many times. The gene calls are TRBV4-3 and TRBJ2-7; tentative D call: TRBD1 (6 bases). V dropped 4 bases and J dropped 0 bases, with 7 bases sitting between them. There are 13 residues in the CDR3. Germline V gives CDR1 LGHNA, CDR2 YSLEER. The CDR3 is CASSRGLSYEQYF. In DNA form, the CDR3 reads TGCGCCAGCAGCCGGGGGCTCTCCTACGAGCAGTACTTC.

The rearrangement joins TRBV7-9 to TRBJ2-1; the D is unclear. The CDR3 totals 12 residues. Germline assignment: CDR1 SEHNR and CDR2 FQNEAQ (reference sequence). The germline V and J ends were trimmed by 5 bases and 7 bases, with 9 bases remaining between them. CDR3 DNA: TGTGCCAGCAGCGTACCCGGTAATGAGCAGTTCTTC. It translates to CASSVPGNEQFF.

The J gene is TRBJ2-4, the V gene TRBV12-5, with 8 positions matching TRBD2. CDR1 and CDR2 (germline): LGHNT, FRNRAP. V was pared by 3 bases and J by 14 bases, with 6 bases of the junction left unmatched. The CDR3 contains 12 residues. CDR3 loop: CASGFGTRSEYF. The CDR3 DNA follows: TGTGCTAGTGGTTTCGGGACTAGGAGTGAGTACTTC.

The gene calls are TRBV6-4 and TRBJ2-1, with 9 bases that match TRBD2. Germline trimming cut 3 bases from V and 7 bases from J; bases unmatched to any gene: 7. Germline-derived CDR1 and CDR2 are MRHNA and SNTAGT. The CDR3 is 15 residues long. The CDR3 loop is CASSESSGSGNEQFF. The CDR3 DNA follows: TGTGCCAGCAGTGAGAGTAGCGGGAGTGGAAATGAGCAGTTCTTC.

In this sample, this clonotype turned up a few times. The chain has TRBV19 and TRBJ2-1, with D possibly matching TRBD2 (5 bases). Germline CDR1 is LNHDA and CDR2 is SQIVND (reference sequence). With 5 bases removed from V and 3 bases from J, the gap between germline ends came to 14 bases. This CDR3 has 15 residues. Here the CDR3 reads CASSELEVGYNEQFF. CDR3 coding DNA: TGTGCCAGTAGTGAACTAGAAGTGGGCTACAATGAGCAGTTCTTC.